This paragraph reports one TCR beta chain. Per the authors' pipeline: It was from reference gene primer amplification that nucleated cell counts were estimated. Here immunoSEQ multiplex PCR was the method, and the copy in TCRdb shows in-frame clones only, minus some. The V and J calls and clone size come from that table; D and trimming were worked out from the DNA. Of 65,000 to 90,000 clones listed, around nine tenths are singletons. Trimming left V 10 bases short and J 4 bases short, with 11 bases between. The CDR3 loop spans 13 amino acids. Per germline, CDR1 MNHNY and CDR2 SVGAGI (reference sequence). These data come from a study of blood T cell repertoires in COVID-19. Across the whole study: The origin of the acute and convalescent COVID-19 samples was the United States, Italy and Spain. T cells, B-cell-depleted T cells, or PBMCs provided the cDNA or gDNA that served as material.

The receptor was derived from a man aged 25-45 years with acute or convalescent COVID-19. The rearrangement uses TRBV6-6 and TRBJ1-6, with D perhaps matching TRBD1 (6 bases). The sequencing sample was made of peripheral blood. The CDR3 DNA reads as TGTGCCACCCGGGACACTTATAATTCACCCCTCCACTTT. Translated, it gives CATRDTYNSPLHF.